This T cell receptor beta chain was obtained from a study of T cell repertoires in cytomegalovirus infection. On the study more broadly: Peptides in the study included HLA-C-restricted and HLA-B-restricted CMV epitopes. Public TCR beta signature analysis indicated the presence of both CMV infection and matching HLA type.

Study-wide findings and caveats: Dominating the ex vivo response were TCR beta clonotypes that were CMV-specific and HLA-C-restricted.

TCRdb independently ran MiXCR on the reads; one entry per CDR3 protein. The sample has approximately 910,000 distinct CDR3 sequences; approximately 31% are singletons. Of note for this clonotype: Its antigen is not identified.

Germline-derived CDR1 and CDR2 are LNHDA and SQIVND (reference sequence). There are 14 residues in the CDR3. V lost 4 bases and J lost 5, with 14 bases in between. The chain has TRBV19 and TRBJ2-5; D uncertain. The starting material was cultured CD8+ T cells from PBMCs, obtained from culture after CMV antigen stimulation. The clonotype was recovered from a human donor in good health (CMV status not recorded). Some clones in this sample may be carry-over from other donors' samples. In nucleotides, the CDR3 is TGTGCCAGTAGTACCTGGGGTAGGGTTGAGACCCAGTACTTC. Its translation is CASSTWGRVETQYF.